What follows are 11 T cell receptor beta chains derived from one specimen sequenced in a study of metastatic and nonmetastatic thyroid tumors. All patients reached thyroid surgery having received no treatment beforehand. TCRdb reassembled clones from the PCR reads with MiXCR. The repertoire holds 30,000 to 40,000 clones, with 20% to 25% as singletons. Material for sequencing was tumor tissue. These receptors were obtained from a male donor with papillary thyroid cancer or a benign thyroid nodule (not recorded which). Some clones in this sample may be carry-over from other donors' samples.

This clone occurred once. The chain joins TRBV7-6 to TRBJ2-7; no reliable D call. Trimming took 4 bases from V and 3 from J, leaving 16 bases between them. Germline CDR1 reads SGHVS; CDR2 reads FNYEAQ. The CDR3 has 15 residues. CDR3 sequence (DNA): TGTGCCAGCAGCTCCGAGGATCGGCAAGGCTACGAGCAGTACTTC. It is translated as CASSSEDRQGYEQYF.

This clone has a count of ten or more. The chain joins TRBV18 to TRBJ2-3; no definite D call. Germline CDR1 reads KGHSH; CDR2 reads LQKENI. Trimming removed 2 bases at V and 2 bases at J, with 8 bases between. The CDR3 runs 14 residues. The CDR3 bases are TGTGCCAGCTCACCAATTACGGCCACAGATACGCAGTATTTT. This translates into CASSPITATDTQYF.

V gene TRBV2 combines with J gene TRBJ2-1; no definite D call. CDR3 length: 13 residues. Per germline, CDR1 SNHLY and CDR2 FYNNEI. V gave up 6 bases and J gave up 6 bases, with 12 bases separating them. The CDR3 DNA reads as TGTGCCAGCAGGCAAGACATTCCCAATGAGCAGTTCTTC. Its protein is CASRQDIPNEQFF.

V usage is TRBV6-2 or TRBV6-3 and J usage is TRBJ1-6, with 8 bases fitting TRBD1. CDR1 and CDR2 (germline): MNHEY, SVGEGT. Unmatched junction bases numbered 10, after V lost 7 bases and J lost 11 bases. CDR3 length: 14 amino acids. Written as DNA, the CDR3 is TGTGCCAGCAAAGCCGGGACAGGCGGTCCACCCCTCCACTTT. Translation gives CASKAGTGGPPLHF.

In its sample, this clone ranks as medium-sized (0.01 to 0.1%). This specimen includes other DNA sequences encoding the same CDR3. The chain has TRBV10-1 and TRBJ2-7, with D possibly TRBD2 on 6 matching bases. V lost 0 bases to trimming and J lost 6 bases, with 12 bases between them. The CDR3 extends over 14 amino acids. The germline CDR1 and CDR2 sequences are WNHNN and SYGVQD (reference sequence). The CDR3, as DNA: TGCGCCAGCAGTGAGTCCCGGGACTTGGGCGAGCAGTACTTC. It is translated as CASSESRDLGEQYF.

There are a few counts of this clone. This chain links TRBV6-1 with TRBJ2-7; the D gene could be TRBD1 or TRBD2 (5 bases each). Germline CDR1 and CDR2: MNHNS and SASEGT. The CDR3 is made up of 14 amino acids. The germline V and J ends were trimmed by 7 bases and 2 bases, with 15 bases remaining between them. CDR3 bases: TGTGCCAGCAATACCGGGGCCATTACCTACGAGCAGTACTTC. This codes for CASNTGAITYEQYF.

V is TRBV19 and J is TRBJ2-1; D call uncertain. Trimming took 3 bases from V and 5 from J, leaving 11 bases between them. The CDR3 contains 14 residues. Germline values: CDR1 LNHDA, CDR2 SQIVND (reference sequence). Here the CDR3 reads CASSIPGRNNEQFF. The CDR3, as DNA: TGTGCCAGTAGTATTCCAGGACGGAACAATGAGCAGTTCTTC.

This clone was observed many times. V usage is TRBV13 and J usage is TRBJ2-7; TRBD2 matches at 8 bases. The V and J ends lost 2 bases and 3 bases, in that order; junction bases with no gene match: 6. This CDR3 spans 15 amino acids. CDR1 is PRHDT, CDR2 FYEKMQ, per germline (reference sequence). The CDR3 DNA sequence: TGTGCCAGCAGCTTACTAGCGGGTGGCCTCTACGAGCAGTACTTC. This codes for CASSLLAGGLYEQYF.

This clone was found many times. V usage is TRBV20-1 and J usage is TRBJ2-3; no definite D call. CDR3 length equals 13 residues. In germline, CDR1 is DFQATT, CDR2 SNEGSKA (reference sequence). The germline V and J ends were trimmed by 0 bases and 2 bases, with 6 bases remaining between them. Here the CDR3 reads CSAREDNTDTQYF. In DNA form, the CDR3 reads TGCAGTGCTAGAGAAGATAACACAGATACGCAGTATTTT.

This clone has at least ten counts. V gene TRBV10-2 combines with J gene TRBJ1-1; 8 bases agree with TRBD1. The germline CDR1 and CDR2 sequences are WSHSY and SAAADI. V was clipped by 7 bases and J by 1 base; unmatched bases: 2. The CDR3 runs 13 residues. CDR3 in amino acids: CASTGQANTEAFF. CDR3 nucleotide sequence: TGCGCCAGCACGGGACAGGCGAACACTGAAGCTTTCTTT.

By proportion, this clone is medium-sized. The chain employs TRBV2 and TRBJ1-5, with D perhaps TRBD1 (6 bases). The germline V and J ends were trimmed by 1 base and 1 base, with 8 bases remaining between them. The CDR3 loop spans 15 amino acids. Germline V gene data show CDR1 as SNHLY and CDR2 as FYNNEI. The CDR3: CASSEGTVSNQPQHF. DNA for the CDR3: TGTGCCAGCAGTGAAGGGACAGTAAGCAATCAGCCCCAGCATTTT.